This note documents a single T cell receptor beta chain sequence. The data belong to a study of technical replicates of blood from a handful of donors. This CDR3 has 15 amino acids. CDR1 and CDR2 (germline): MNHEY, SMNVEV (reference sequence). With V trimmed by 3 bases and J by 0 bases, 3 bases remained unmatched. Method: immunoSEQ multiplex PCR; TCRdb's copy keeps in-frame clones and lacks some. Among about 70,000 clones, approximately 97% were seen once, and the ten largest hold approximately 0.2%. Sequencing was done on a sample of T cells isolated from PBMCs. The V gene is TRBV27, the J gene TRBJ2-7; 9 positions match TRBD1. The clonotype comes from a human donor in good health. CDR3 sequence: CASSFGQGSSYEQYF. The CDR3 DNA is TGTGCCAGCAGTTTTGGACAGGGGAGCTCCTACGAGCAGTACTTC.